This T cell receptor (beta chain) was sequenced in a study of blood T cells in healthy people across ages. Regarding this clonotype: The antigen is undetermined.

The use of a sample-barcoded 5' primer and a J-beta primer mix characterized a second PCR of roughly 6 to 12 cycles. TCRdb re-called the 5' RACE reads through MiXCR, storing one row per CDR3 protein. The sample lists some 1,000,000 distinct CDR3 sequences, 20% to 25% occurring once. Study-wide results and caveats: In the absence of known donor CMV status, changes in expanded clonotypes were possibly confounded. Naive CD4+ cells and diversity were both higher in long-lived donors than in aged donors.

Germline CDR1 SEHNR, CDR2 FQNEAQ (reference sequence). The CDR3 contains 12 residues. The same data also went into a second study, on T cells of mothers and their children. As reported in that work: Five to seven children, together with their three healthy Caucasian mothers, made up the donors.

The specimen was blood. This chain joins TRBV7-9 and TRBJ2-5; D is ambiguous. The DNA end is more similar to TRBJ2-7, so the J call may be wrong. The sequence was obtained from a girl between 2 and 10 years old in good health. The CDR3 nucleotides read TGTGCCAGCATACAAGACGGGTACGAGCAGTACTTC. It translates to CASIQDGYEQYF.